One sample yielded the 26 T cell receptor beta chains listed below, sequenced in a study of a mutant IDH1 vaccine in newly diagnosed glioma. Sequencing was performed with immunoSEQ multiplex PCR; in TCRdb, only in-frame clones are kept and a portion is missing. The sample lists roughly 30,000 clones, about 80% occurring once. The time point is: week 47, end of study. In every dose of vaccine, 300 ug of mutant IDH1 20-mer peptide was given alongside topical imiquimod. The antigens for these receptors are not known. The sequenced sample was PBMCs, obtained from a glioma patient whose treatment included an IDH1 peptide vaccine. The receptors stem from a man aged 30-40 years with glioma.

V usage is TRBV28 and J usage is TRBJ1-5; 7 nucleotides match TRBD1. The V and J ends lost 6 bases and 6 bases, in that order; junction bases with no gene match: 14. The CDR3 contains 16 residues. Germline V CDR1 and CDR2: MDHEN, SYDVKM. CDR3 loop: CASSPTGAGGSQPQHF. In nucleotides, the CDR3 is TGTGCCAGCAGCCCTACAGGGGCCGGAGGGAGTCAGCCCCAGCATTTT.

Within the sample, this clone is medium-sized. The V call is TRBV19, the J call TRBJ2-7, with D hard to call. The V and J ends lost 6 bases and 5 bases respectively, with 8 bases between them. The germline CDR1 and CDR2 sequences are LNHDA and SQIVND (reference sequence). CDR3 length: 11 residues. The CDR3 DNA reads TGTGCCAGTAGCTGGAGAGACGAGCAGTACTTC. Translation: CASSWRDEQYF.

Only one count was recorded for this clone. As DNA, the CDR3 is TGTGCCAGCAGCCCCCCAGGGACAGGACCGACCTCGAGCTCCTACGAGCAGTACTTC. Its protein is CASSPPGTGPTSSSYEQYF. The gene calls are TRBV12-1 and TRBJ2-7; no DNA check was done on the table's D call, TRBD1. TRBV12-1 is shown as a pseudogene. The CDR3 length is 19 residues.

CDR3 protein: CSANRGETQYF. The CDR3, as DNA: TGCAGCGCCAACCGAGGAGAGACCCAGTACTTC. The chain employs TRBV29-1 and TRBJ2-5; no reliable D call. V dropped 7 bases and J dropped 4 bases, with 10 bases sitting between them. Germline V lookup: CDR1 SQVTM, CDR2 ANQGSEA. The CDR3 has 11 residues.

The rearrangement uses TRBV5-1 and TRBJ2-3; TRBD1 matches 12 bases. This CDR3 is 18 amino acids long. The germline V gene encodes CDR1 SGHRS and CDR2 YFSETQ. V lost 3 bases and J lost 0; bases outside the gene matches: 8. The CDR3 DNA reads TGCGCCAGCAGCTCCCCTAGGGACAGGGGGCCGAGCACAGATACGCAGTATTTT. The encoded protein is CASSSPRDRGPSTDTQYF.

This chain connects TRBV7-9 to TRBJ1-5; D possibly corresponds to TRBD1 (5 bases). Per the germline V gene, CDR1 is SEHNR and CDR2 is FQNEAQ (reference sequence). The ends were cut back, 5 bases at V and 2 bases at J, with 10 bases in the middle. CDR3 size: 14 residues. In DNA form, the CDR3 reads TGTGCCAGCAGCGTAGGAGGGGGCAATCAGCCCCAGCATTTT. Translation: CASSVGGGNQPQHF.

The gene calls are TRBV29-1 and TRBJ2-4, with no clear D. This CDR3 contains 13 residues. The germline CDR1 and CDR2 sequences are SQVTM and ANQGSEA. V lost 3 bases and J lost 6, with 12 bases in between. The CDR3 reads CSVEPVLGNIQYF. The CDR3 nucleotides are TGCAGCGTTGAGCCCGTATTAGGAAACATTCAGTACTTC. The full variable domain, its missing parts supplied by reference TRBV29-1 and TRBJ2-4, is SAVISQKPSRDICQRGTSLTIQCQVDSQVTMMFWYRQQPGQSLTLIATANQGSEATYESGFVIDKFPISRPNLTFSTLTVSNMSPEDSSIYLCSVEPVLGNIQYFGAGTRLSVL.

This clone was observed once. The chain has TRBV19 and TRBJ2-3, with unresolved D. The V gene lost 3 bases and the J gene lost 5 bases, with 3 bases spanning the gap. Germline assignment: CDR1 LNHDA and CDR2 SQIVND (reference sequence). This CDR3 is 11 amino acids long. CDR3 in DNA: TGTGCCAGTAGTATCAGAGATACGCAGTATTTT. Translated, it gives CASSIRDTQYF.

The chain carries TRBV4-1 and TRBJ2-2, with D uncertain. Trimming pared 1 base from V and 5 bases from J, leaving 5 bases between. The germline gives CDR1 MGHRA, CDR2 YSYEKL. This CDR3 is built from 13 residues. As DNA, the CDR3 is TGCGCCAGCAGCCAAGTAAGGACCGGGGAGCTGTTTTTT. Encoded protein: CASSQVRTGELFF.

Only one count was recorded for this clone. The chain joins TRBV19 to TRBJ1-2, with a tentative D call TRBD1 (5 bases). CDR3 length equals 16 residues. Germline V lookup: CDR1 LNHDA, CDR2 SQIVND (reference sequence). The V and J ends lost 0 bases and 6 bases respectively, with 17 bases between them. CDR3 DNA: TGTGCCAGTAGTATAGATCAGGGACTACCTCTTCATGGCTACACCTTC. Amino acid sequence: CASSIDQGLPLHGYTF.

This rearrangement joins TRBV7-2 to TRBJ2-1, with a possible D match to TRBD1 (5 bases). V lost 10 bases and J lost 5, with 21 bases in between. Per germline, CDR1 SGHTA and CDR2 FQGNSA. The CDR3 sequence is 15 residues long. CDR3 protein: CAITIRGSGDNEQFF. Here the CDR3 DNA reads TGTGCCATCACGATTAGGGGATCAGGTGACAATGAGCAGTTCTTC.

The chain has TRBV10-3 and TRBJ2-3; tentatively, D is TRBD2 (6 bases). V dropped 4 bases and J dropped 3 bases, with 17 bases sitting between them. Per germline, CDR1 ENHRY and CDR2 SYGVKD. This CDR3 comprises 16 residues. CDR3 sequence: CAISGGRGYSTDTQYF. The CDR3 DNA sequence: TGTGCCATCAGTGGGGGTCGGGGGTATTCAACAGATACGCAGTATTTT.

This clone was recorded a few times. The rearrangement links TRBV2 to TRBJ2-7; possibly TRBD1 for D (6 bases). V lost 7 bases to trimming and J lost 1 base, with 11 bases between them. The CDR3 extends over 13 amino acids. The germline V gene has CDR1 SNHLY and CDR2 FYNNEI. The chain's CDR3 is CASKRDNSYEQYF. The CDR3 DNA sequence: TGTGCCAGCAAACGGGACAATTCCTACGAGCAGTACTTC.

This clone is medium-sized within its sample. The CDR3 protein is CASSLRAGETDTQYF. The CDR3 DNA is TGTGCCAGCAGCTTAAGGGCAGGGGAAACAGATACGCAGTATTTT. This sequence joins TRBV7-3 and TRBJ2-3, with D perhaps TRBD1 (6 bases). Germline lookup yields CDR1 SGHTA and CDR2 FQGTGA. The CDR3 runs 15 residues. V was cut by 1 base and J by 3 bases, with 11 bases left in between.

The chain combines TRBV7-9 with TRBJ2-7; D remains unclear. Germline V gene lookup returns CDR1 SEHNR and CDR2 FQNEAQ (reference sequence). The CDR3 has 12 residues. The V gene lost 3 bases and the J gene lost 4 bases, with 7 bases spanning the gap. The CDR3: CASSFGPYEQYF. CDR3 nucleotides: TGTGCCAGCAGCTTTGGCCCTTACGAGCAGTACTTC.

V and J are TRBV4-1 and TRBJ2-6; a weak D match, TRBD1 (5 bases). V shed 0 bases and J shed 1 base, with 13 bases lying between them. The CDR3 length is 18 residues. From germline, CDR1 is MGHRA and CDR2 YSYEKL. CDR3 sequence (DNA): TGCGCCAGCAGCCAAGAGGGAAAGGGGTATTCTGGGGCCAACGTCCTGACTTTC. It translates to CASSQEGKGYSGANVLTF.

This chain links TRBV30 with TRBJ1-4, with D possibly being TRBD1 (6 bases). V shed 0 bases and J shed 7 bases, with 12 bases lying between them. Germline V lookup: CDR1 GTSNPN, CDR2 SVGIG (reference sequence). The CDR3 runs 14 residues. The CDR3 nucleotides are TGTGCCTGGAGTGTACTCGGGACACCTGAAAAACTGTTTTTT. Its protein product is CAWSVLGTPEKLFF.

This chain connects TRBV14 to TRBJ1-5, with D tentatively TRBD1 (6 bases). The CDR3 spans 20 residues. V was trimmed by 0 bases and J by 6 bases, leaving 27 bases between them. In germline, CDR1 is SGHDN, CDR2 FVKESK. The CDR3 nucleotides are TGTGCCAGCAGCCAAGATTTGGTGGCCTCCCTCAGGGGCTGGGGTCAGCCCCAGCATTTT. It specifies CASSQDLVASLRGWGQPQHF.

The chain is built from TRBV5-1 and TRBJ2-2; the D gene is possibly TRBD1 (5 bases). The germline V gene has CDR1 SGHRS and CDR2 YFSETQ. Trimming removed 4 bases at V and 2 bases at J, with 15 bases between. CDR3 length: 16 amino acids. Here the CDR3 reads CASSPVAQGNTGELFF. As DNA, the CDR3 is TGCGCCAGCAGCCCCGTAGCTCAGGGTAACACCGGGGAGCTGTTTTTT.

The rearrangement joins TRBV4-1 to TRBJ2-2, with 9 bases that match TRBD1. V gave up 4 bases and J gave up 5 bases; unmatched junction bases: 5. Germline V gene lookup returns CDR1 MGHRA and CDR2 YSYEKL. The CDR3 loop spans 15 amino acids. In nucleotides, the CDR3 is TGCGCCAGCAGCCCAAACAGGGGGCTTACCGGGGAGCTGTTTTTT. The encoded protein is CASSPNRGLTGELFF.

The rearrangement links TRBV27 to TRBJ1-6; D is perhaps TRBD1 (5 bases). CDR3 length: 15 residues. CDR1 is MNHEY and CDR2 is SMNVEV in the germline V gene (reference sequence). V was cut by 5 bases and J by 9 bases, with 17 bases left in between. CDR3 in amino acids: CASSLGRGLTSPLHF. CDR3 DNA sequence: TGTGCCAGCAGTCTGGGACGTGGACTCACTTCACCCCTCCACTTT.

The chain combines TRBV27 with TRBJ2-3, with 7 bases matching TRBD1. The CDR3 spans 15 residues. Germline V gene lookup returns CDR1 MNHEY and CDR2 SMNVEV (reference sequence). The trim removed 5 bases at V and 6 bases at J, leaving 11 bases unmatched. CDR3 loop: CASSNDRDSYDTQYF. CDR3 DNA: TGTGCCAGCAGTAACGACAGGGACAGTTACGATACGCAGTATTTT.

The chain couples TRBV13 to TRBJ1-4; D uncertain. V was cut by 0 bases and J by 2 bases, with 7 bases left in between. Germline V gene lookup returns CDR1 PRHDT and CDR2 FYEKMQ (reference sequence). The length of the CDR3 is 15 residues. As DNA, the CDR3 is TGTGCCAGCAGCTTAGGTGCCTCGACTAATGAAAAACTGTTTTTT. It encodes CASSLGASTNEKLFF.

The J gene is TRBJ2-7, the V gene TRBV2, with unresolved D. The germline V and J ends were trimmed by 3 bases and 2 bases, with 11 bases remaining between them. Germline V gives CDR1 SNHLY, CDR2 FYNNEI. CDR3 size: 14 residues. The CDR3 region has the DNA TGTGCCAGCAGTGAGAGTGTTCCTACCTACGAGCAGTACTTC. Translation gives CASSESVPTYEQYF.

This rearrangement joins TRBV7-2 to TRBJ2-1; 8 bases fit TRBD2. The V and J ends lost 5 bases and 4 bases, in that order; junction bases with no gene match: 10. The germline V gene encodes CDR1 SGHTA and CDR2 FQGNSA. The CDR3 extends over 16 amino acids. This chain's CDR3 is CASSPRGAGVYNEQFF. CDR3 nucleotides: TGTGCCAGCAGCCCTCGTGGAGCGGGGGTTTACAATGAGCAGTTCTTC.

J is TRBJ1-1 and V is TRBV6-1; no reliable D call. The CDR3 totals 13 residues. Trimming took 5 bases from V and 1 from J, leaving 8 bases between them. CDR1 and CDR2 (germline): MNHNS, SASEGT. The CDR3 sequence: CASSLGPNTEAFF. The CDR3 DNA reads as TGTGCCAGCAGTCTTGGACCGAACACTGAAGCTTTCTTT.